The entry below gives a single T cell receptor (beta chain) sequence along with its context. No antigen is known for it. No per-base quality is available; no much larger clone lies one base away. The CDR3 holds 14 amino acids from the cysteine to the phenylalanine. Only the CDR3 portion is preserved as DNA: 42 bases, with reading frame beginning at the first base. The germline ends are 11 bases apart after V is trimmed by 4 bases and J by 0 bases. The germline V gene (reference sequence) yields DFQATT for CDR1 and SNEGSKA for CDR2. Library prep was done by PCR. DNA from cultured CD4+ T cells was subjected to TCR sequencing with the Oncomine TCR Beta short-read assay at the Johns Hopkins FTIC core. The QIAamp micro DNA kit was used to extract genomic DNA from the cultured CD4+ T cells. Oncomine TCR Beta libraries from cultured CD4+ T cells were pooled with unique dual indexes and sequenced on an Illumina iSeq 100. On the study's bioinformatics: Non-productive sequences were removed, and CDR3s not starting with C, not ending with F or W, or shorter than 7 amino acids were discarded. Antigen-specific clonotypes were identified using the MANAFEST web application through comparison of peptide-stimulated wells with reference and other culture wells. To be called positive, a clone needed an FDR below 0.05, an odds ratio above 5, and a productive frequency above 0.1% in at least two of three replicate wells. A clonotype was classed as cross-reactive if the clonotype showed significant expansion both in SARS-CoV-2 spike wells and in at least one common cold coronavirus spike condition. Similarity between CDR3 sequences was evaluated in R version 3.6.1 using Levenshtein distances (stringdist) and unrooted phylogenetic trees (ape). TCRdb reanalyzed the raw reads on its own, using fastp at Q25 for trimming and MiXCR for clone calling, and kept in-frame beta chains. Entries that share a CDR3 protein sequence are merged under the most common genes and DNA. None of the V and J calls come from the authors' own analysis; TCRdb made them. In this sample the table shows over 14,000 distinct CDR3 sequences, around two fifths of which occur a single time. Of the sample, about 15% falls within the top ten clones.

The data originate from a study of vaccination and CD4 T cells after COVID-19 (dated by TCRdb to 2022 to 2024). For context, the study as a whole: Convalescent patients had a positive SARS-CoV-2 result on nasal swab PCR, and of these patients, some 10 had mild disease and one had severe disease. The convalescent cohort comprised six males and four females, including two Hispanic individuals, seven Caucasians, two Asians and one multiracial person. Two doses of either the Pfizer-BioNTech BNT162b2 vaccine (n=8) or the Moderna mRNA-1273 vaccine (n=2) were administered to participants. Post-COVID blood samples were collected from convalescent patients a median of roughly 100 days after diagnosis, with a range of roughly 35 to 180 days. Post-vaccine blood samples were taken a median of about 72 days after the second vaccine dose, with a range of 14 to 241 days. The cultures were stimulated with overlapping spike peptide pools from SARS-CoV-2 and from the common cold coronaviruses HCoV-NL63, HCoV-OC43 and HCoV-229E. Control cultures used a CEFX viral epitope pool as positive control, an HIV-1 Nef peptide pool as negative control, or no peptide. The spike-specific CD4+ TCR repertoire was compared before and after mRNA vaccination in around ten COVID-19 convalescent patients and a few infection-naive healthy vaccine recipients. Broad study findings and their caveats: An increase in the median number of SARS-CoV-2-reactive clonotypes from 21 after infection to some 40 after vaccination was observed, but the change was not found to be significant. Among the post-vaccine SARS-CoV-2-reactive clones in convalescent patients, a median 86.3% showed up only after vaccination, which suggests vaccine-specific priming. Nearly all vaccine-specific clones in convalescent patients (304 of 307) were mono-reactive for SARS-CoV-2 spike rather than cross-reactive with common cold coronaviruses. The study included relatively few convalescent patients and did not analyze early timepoints after natural infection.

Reading the label with the study, this specimen's treatment or condition is: roughly 10-day PBMC culture with coronavirus spike peptide pools or control peptides (ViraFEST assay). The study used the ViraFEST assay, which expanded antigen-specific T cells with peptide pools and then identified expanded clonotypes by TCR sequencing. The convalescent patients' positive SARS-CoV-2 PCR tests fell between March and December 2020, which was before the Alpha, Beta and Delta variants emerged in the United States. PBMCs were cultured at fewer than 2.5 million per well in IMDM supplemented with 5% human AB serum and 8 to 10 IU/ml IL-2, with 9.5 to 10 ug/ml peptide pools added. Half of the culture medium was replaced with fresh IL-2-containing medium on days 3 and 7. Once the cells had been in culture for 10 days, the EasySep CD4+ T cell isolation kit was used to isolate CD4+ T cells by negative selection. PBMCs were separated from whole blood using Ficoll-Paque Plus gradient centrifugation and then either used fresh or cryopreserved at -140C. Each culture condition was generally run in triplicate wells.

The chain is encoded by TRBV20-1 joined to TRBJ2-3, with the D gene tentatively TRBD1 or TRBD2, based on 5 matching bases in each. The source is a human donor with COVID-19. The source material was cultured CD4+ T cells from blood. The CDR3 reads CSANRDASTDTQYF. The bases are TGCAGTGCTAACCGGGACGCTAGCACAGATACGCAGTATTTT.